Each of the 20 T cell receptor beta chains below was sequenced from the same sample in a study of spatial heterogeneity in lung cancer. The study, taken as a whole, reports: Expanded intratumoral alpha and beta TCR counts tracked tumor mutation counts.

TCRdb re-called the 5' RACE reads with MiXCR, one entry per CDR3 protein. The sample lists around 16,000 distinct CDR3 sequences, 6.8% occurring once. Their antigens remain unidentified. Time point indicated: sample taken at primary tumor resection. Sequenced here: lung tumor tissue, sampled at surgery. These receptors were obtained from a female donor with early-stage non-small cell lung cancer.

This clonotype was counted ten times or more. This chain uses TRBV12-3 or TRBV12-4 with TRBJ1-6, with 8 bases identical to TRBD1. This CDR3 comprises 17 residues. V dropped 4 bases and J dropped 0; count of bases not matched to a gene: 5. The CDR3 sequence: CASSSDRARSYNSPLHF. For the CDR3, the DNA is TGTGCCAGCAGTTCGGACAGGGCCCGCTCCTATAATTCACCCCTCCACTTT.

This clonotype was picked up many times. This sequence joins TRBV5-1 and TRBJ1-6; 7 bases match TRBD1. The CDR3 covers 15 residues. The V segment lost 0 bases and the J segment 7 bases; nucleotides outside the gene matches: 4. The germline V gene encodes CDR1 SGHRS and CDR2 YFSETQ. CDR3 amino acids: CASSLATGKNSPLHF. The DNA of the CDR3 is TGCGCCAGCAGCTTGGCGACAGGGAAGAATTCACCCCTCCACTTT.

This clonotype has ten or more counts. The chain couples TRBV7-3 to TRBJ1-1, with D perhaps TRBD1 (6 bases). V shed 4 bases and J shed 5 bases, with 20 bases lying between them. Germline loops: CDR1 SGHTA, CDR2 FQGTGA. The CDR3 has 16 residues. The CDR3 nucleotides read TGTGCCAGCAGCTCCCAACCCCCCGGGGGCGGGACTGAAGCTTTCTTT. Protein product: CASSSQPPGGGTEAFF.

This clonotype was counted many times. CDR3 region: CASSGHVRAEAFF. CDR3 in DNA: TGTGCCAGCAGCGGGCATGTTAGAGCTGAAGCTTTCTTT. This chain uses TRBV9 with TRBJ1-1; D ambiguous. Per germline, CDR1 SGDLS and CDR2 YYNGEE. Trimming left V 3 bases short and J 6 bases short, with 12 bases between. The CDR3 consists of 13 residues.

In its sample, this clonotype was seen many times. This chain joins TRBV12-3 or TRBV12-4 and TRBJ2-1; TRBD2 aligns across 7 bases. The V segment lost 3 bases and the J segment 7 bases; nucleotides outside the gene matches: 6. This CDR3 is built from 14 residues. CDR3 in DNA: TGTGCCAGCAGTTTCGGCGGGGGAGTGAATGAGCAGTTCTTC. Translating it yields CASSFGGGVNEQFF.

In its sample, this clonotype was seen many times. This sequence joins TRBV7-2 and TRBJ2-1, with D perhaps TRBD1 (5 bases). The CDR3 loop spans 15 amino acids. From germline, CDR1 is SGHTA and CDR2 FQGNSA. The V gene lost 1 base and the J gene lost 5 bases, with 12 bases spanning the gap. CDR3 protein: CASSLGGAVHNEQFF. The CDR3 DNA sequence: TGTGCCAGCAGCTTAGGGGGCGCGGTCCACAATGAGCAGTTCTTC.

V usage is TRBV12-3 or TRBV12-4 and J usage is TRBJ2-3; 13 bases align to TRBD2. The CDR3 length is 17 residues. The junction had 7 bases not matched to a gene; V was cut back by 5 bases and J by 2 bases. DNA of the CDR3: TGTGCCAGCAGTGCAGCGGGACTAGCGGGGCCCACAGATACGCAGTATTTT. Translating it yields CASSAAGLAGPTDTQYF.

This clonotype has ten or more counts. The chain joins TRBV20-1 to TRBJ2-4; no clear D. CDR3 length: 13 residues. The V gene lost 0 bases and the J gene lost 6 bases, with 9 bases spanning the gap. CDR1 and CDR2 (germline): DFQATT, SNEGSKA (reference sequence). DNA for the CDR3: TGCAGTGCTAGAGATTCGACGTCAAACATTCAGTACTTC. Protein sequence: CSARDSTSNIQYF.

This clonotype is judged medium-sized (0.01 to 0.1%). V usage is TRBV7-3 and J usage is TRBJ2-7, with TRBD1 matching over 8 bases. The germline V gene encodes CDR1 SGHTA and CDR2 FQGTGA. The trim removed 5 bases at V and 0 bases at J, leaving 6 bases unmatched. The CDR3 is 15 residues long. The CDR3 nucleotides are TGTGCCAGCAGCCGTTCCGGGACAGGCTCCTACGAGCAGTACTTC. It is translated as CASSRSGTGSYEQYF.

This clonotype was seen many times. CDR3 region: CASSAGPGLAGGEQFF. The CDR3 region has the DNA TGTGCCAGCAGCGCGGGACCGGGACTAGCGGGCGGTGAGCAGTTCTTC. This chain connects TRBV9 to TRBJ2-1; 12 nucleotides align to TRBD2. The trim removed 3 bases at V and 9 bases at J, leaving 10 bases unmatched. The CDR3 runs to 16 residues. CDR1 SGDLS and CDR2 YYNGEE come from the germline V gene. Drawing the rest from reference TRBV9 and TRBJ2-1, the complete variable domain is DSGVTQTPKHLITATGQRVTLRCSPRSGDLSVYWYQQSLDQGLQFLIQYYNGEERAKGNILERFSAQQFPDLHSELNLSSLELGDSALYFCASSAGPGLAGGEQFFGPGTRLTVL.

A note on this clonotype: This may be a read error, as it is one base from a much larger clone. The chain couples TRBV6-2 or TRBV6-3 to TRBJ1-1; 7 nucleotides agree with TRBD1. Per the germline V gene, CDR1 is MNHEY and CDR2 is SVGEGT. The CDR3 is 15 amino acids. The DNA for the CDR3 is TGTGCCAGCAGGGCCTACGGGGGACAGAACGCTGAAGCTTTCTTT. Translation: CASRAYGGQNAEAFF.

This chain links TRBV7-3 with TRBJ2-7; D is tentatively TRBD1 or TRBD2 (5 bases each). CDR1 is SGHTA, CDR2 FQGTGA, per germline. The CDR3 is made up of 14 amino acids. The V gene lost 5 bases and the J gene lost 3 bases, with 14 bases spanning the gap. CDR3 DNA sequence: TGTGCCAGCAGCCAGGGCGGCGGAGGCTACGAGCAGTACTTC. Amino acids: CASSQGGGGYEQYF.

The CDR3 sequence: CASSFGGATDTQYF. The CDR3 DNA sequence: TGTGCCAGCAGTTTCGGGGGAGCCACAGATACGCAGTATTTT. The chain has TRBV12-3 or TRBV12-4 and TRBJ2-3; a weak D match, TRBD2 (6 bases). This CDR3 is 14 amino acids long. Trimming cost V 3 bases and J 2 bases, with 9 bases left between them.

Many counts were recorded for this clonotype. The DNA of the CDR3 is TGTGCCAGCAGCAACCCGGGACAGAACACCGGGGAGCTGTTTTTT. This gives the protein CASSNPGQNTGELFF. The chain couples TRBV6-2 or TRBV6-3 to TRBJ2-2; tentative D call: TRBD1 (6 bases). CDR3 length equals 15 residues. From germline, CDR1 is MNHEY and CDR2 SVGEGT. Trimming removed 6 bases at V and 1 base at J, with 12 bases between.

This clonotype is deemed medium-sized. J is TRBJ1-5 and V is TRBV28; TRBD1 is a possible D gene (5 bases). This CDR3 contains 14 residues. The ends were cut back, 4 bases at V and 6 bases at J, with 13 bases in the middle. CDR1 MDHEN and CDR2 SYDVKM come from the germline V gene. The CDR3 region is CASSWGTGGQPQHF. For the CDR3, the DNA is TGTGCCAGCAGTTGGGGGACTGGAGGTCAGCCCCAGCATTTT.

The chain joins TRBV3-1 to TRBJ1-2; 7 positions match TRBD1. This CDR3 has 14 residues. Germline lookup yields CDR1 LGHDT and CDR2 YNNKEL (reference sequence). The V and J ends lost 8 bases and 3 bases, in that order; junction bases with no gene match: 9. Here the CDR3 reads CASGRQGTDYGYTF. The CDR3 DNA is TGTGCCAGCGGGAGACAGGGTACGGACTATGGCTACACCTTC.

This clonotype was recorded at least ten times. The chain is built from TRBV27 and TRBJ1-3; the match to TRBD1 covers 8 bases. The CDR3 totals 15 residues. Germline V gives CDR1 MNHEY, CDR2 SMNVEV (reference sequence). V dropped 0 bases and J dropped 4; count of bases not matched to a gene: 2. The CDR3 DNA is TGTGCCAGCAGTTTATCCAGGGGGCTCGGAAACACCATATATTTT. It translates to CASSLSRGLGNTIYF.

By frequency in the sample, this clonotype is medium-sized (0.01 to 0.1%). V and J are TRBV19 and TRBJ2-2; TRBD2 matches at 11 bases. The CDR3 consists of 17 residues. Germline V CDR1 and CDR2: LNHDA, SQIVND (reference sequence). Trimming at V came to 1 base and at J to 4 bases, leaving 5 bases not matched to a gene. In DNA form, the CDR3 reads TGTGCCAGTAGTATAGGGGGACTAGCGGTGAGCACCGGGGAGCTGTTTTTT. Its protein product is CASSIGGLAVSTGELFF.

The gene calls are TRBV28 and TRBJ2-7; a possible D gene is TRBD1 (5 bases). V was trimmed by 2 bases and J by 6 bases, leaving 17 bases between them. This CDR3 region has 15 residues. The germline CDR1 and CDR2 sequences are MDHEN and SYDVKM. The CDR3: CASSLTGGRAREQYF. CDR3 nucleotides: TGTGCCAGCAGTTTAACCGGCGGCAGGGCCCGCGAGCAGTACTTC.

This clonotype was found many times. The chain couples TRBV4-3 to TRBJ1-2; perhaps TRBD1 as D (6 bases). Germline-derived CDR1 and CDR2 are LGHNA and YSLEER. V lost 1 base and J lost 8, with 14 bases in between. The CDR3 length is 14 residues. CDR3 region: CASSQGLGAGGYTF. CDR3 coding DNA: TGCGCCAGCAGCCAAGGGCTGGGGGCGGGAGGCTACACCTTC.